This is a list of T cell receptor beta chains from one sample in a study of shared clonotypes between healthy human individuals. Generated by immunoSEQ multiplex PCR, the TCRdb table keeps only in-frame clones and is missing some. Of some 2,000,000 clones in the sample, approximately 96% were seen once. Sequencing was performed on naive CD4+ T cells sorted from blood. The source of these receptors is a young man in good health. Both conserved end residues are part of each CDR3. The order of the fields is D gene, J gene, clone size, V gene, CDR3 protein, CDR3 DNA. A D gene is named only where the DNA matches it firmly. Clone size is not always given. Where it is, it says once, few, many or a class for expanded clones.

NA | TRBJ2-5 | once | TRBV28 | CASSLAERTQYF | TGTGCCAGCAGTTTGGCAGAGAGGACCCAGTACTTC
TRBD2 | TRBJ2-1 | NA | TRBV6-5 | CASTLAGGGEQFF | TGTGCCAGTACGCTAGCGGGGGGAGGTGAGCAGTTCTTC
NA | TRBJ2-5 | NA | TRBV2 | CASTPSTIETQYF | TGTGCCAGCACCCCGTCGACCATAGAGACCCAGTACTTC
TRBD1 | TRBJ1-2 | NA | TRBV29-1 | CSVVRDRDVYGYTF | TGCAGCGTTGTACGGGACAGGGATGTCTATGGCTACACCTTC
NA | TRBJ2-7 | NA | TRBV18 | CASSSGTGNEQYF | TGTGCCAGCTCATCTGGGACCGGCAACGAGCAGTACTTC
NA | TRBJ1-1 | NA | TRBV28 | CASSLARVNTEAFF | TGTGCCAGCAGTTTGGCCAGGGTGAACACTGAAGCTTTCTTT
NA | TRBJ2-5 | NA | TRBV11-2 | CACAGQGVGETQYF | TGTGCCTGTGCCGGTCAGGGAGTAGGAGAGACCCAGTACTTC
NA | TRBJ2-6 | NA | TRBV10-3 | CAISDLRSVSGANVLTF | TGTGCCATCAGTGATTTGAGATCAGTCTCTGGGGCCAACGTCCTGACTTTC
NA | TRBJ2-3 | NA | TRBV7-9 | CASSLMGAWDTQYF | TGTGCCAGCAGCTTAATGGGGGCTTGGGATACGCAGTATTTT
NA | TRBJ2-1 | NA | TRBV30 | CAWSVAGKFYNEQFF | TGTGCCTGGAGTGTAGCGGGTAAATTTTACAATGAGCAGTTCTTC
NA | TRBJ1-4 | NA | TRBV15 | CATSTPPAGRSNEKLFF | TGTGCCACCAGCACCCCCCCGGCTGGCAGGTCTAATGAAAAACTGTTTTTT
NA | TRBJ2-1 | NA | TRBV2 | CASSTDSYNEQFF | TGTGCCAGCAGTACCGACAGTTACAATGAGCAGTTCTTC
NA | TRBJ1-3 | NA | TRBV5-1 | CASSLGTLQGGHTIYF | TGCGCCAGCAGCTTGGGGACACTTCAAGGCGGACACACCATATATTTT
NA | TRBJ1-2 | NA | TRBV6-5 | CASSYSSGPNGYTF | TGTGCCAGCAGTTACTCGAGCGGGCCCAATGGCTACACCTTC
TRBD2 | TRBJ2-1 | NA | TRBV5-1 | CASSFGTSAGGNEQFF | TGCGCCAGCAGCTTCGGGACTAGCGCCGGCGGGAATGAGCAGTTCTTC
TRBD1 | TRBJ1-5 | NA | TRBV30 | CATGESGPQHF | TGTGCCACAGGGGAGAGTGGGCCCCAGCATTTT
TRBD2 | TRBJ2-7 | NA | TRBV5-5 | CASSLGVAGDTYEQYF | TGTGCCAGCAGCTTGGGGGTAGCGGGAGATACCTACGAGCAGTACTTC
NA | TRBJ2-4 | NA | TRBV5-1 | CASSLDGGSNIQYF | TGCGCCAGCAGCTTGGACGGGGGCAGTAACATTCAGTACTTC
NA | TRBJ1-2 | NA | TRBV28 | CASGGFGYGYTF | TGTGCCAGCGGGGGATTTGGCTATGGCTACACCTTC
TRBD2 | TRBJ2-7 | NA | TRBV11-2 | CASSLGGLAGSEQYF | TGTGCCAGCAGCCTCGGAGGGCTAGCGGGAAGTGAGCAGTACTTC
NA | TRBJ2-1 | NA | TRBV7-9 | CASSLLQSYNEQFF | TGTGCCAGCAGCCTACTGCAGTCTTACAATGAGCAGTTCTTC
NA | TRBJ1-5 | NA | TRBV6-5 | CASRPHRDSNQPQHF | TGTGCCAGCAGACCACACAGGGATAGCAATCAGCCCCAGCATTTT
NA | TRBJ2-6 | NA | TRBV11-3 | CASSPGQSSGANVLTF | TGTGCCAGCAGCCCCGGACAGAGCTCTGGGGCCAACGTCCTGACTTTC
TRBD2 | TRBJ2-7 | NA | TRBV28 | CASSRGGVPYEQYF | TGTGCCAGCAGCCGGGGGGGGGTCCCCTACGAGCAGTACTTC
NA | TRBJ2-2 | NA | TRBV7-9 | CASRPLPRNRSGELFF | TGTGCCAGCAGGCCGCTCCCTAGAAATCGGTCCGGGGAGCTGTTTTTT
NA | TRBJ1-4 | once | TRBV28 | CASSFSTSGTLATNEKLFF | TGTGCCAGCAGTTTCTCTACCTCCGGGACACTCGCAACTAATGAAAAACTGTTTTTT
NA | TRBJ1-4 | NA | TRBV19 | CASSLDSNREKLFF | TGTGCCAGTAGTCTAGACAGCAATCGTGAAAAACTGTTTTTT
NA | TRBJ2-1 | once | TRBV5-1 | CASSEGLNNEQFF | TGCGCCAGCAGCGAAGGACTAAACAATGAGCAGTTCTTC
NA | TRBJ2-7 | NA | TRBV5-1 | CASSLDQGTVYEQYF | TGCGCCAGCAGCTTGGATCAGGGGACGGTATACGAGCAGTACTTC
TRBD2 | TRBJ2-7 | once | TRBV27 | CASSFRASGSSYEQYF | TGTGCCAGCAGTTTCCGGGCTAGCGGGAGCTCCTACGAGCAGTACTTC
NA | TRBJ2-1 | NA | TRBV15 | CATSSPGDETNNEQFF | TGTGCCACCAGCAGCCCGGGGGACGAGACGAACAATGAGCAGTTCTTC
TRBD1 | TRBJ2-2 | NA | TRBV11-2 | CASSLGKWGTGDTGELFF | TGTGCCAGCAGCTTAGGAAAATGGGGGACAGGGGACACCGGGGAGCTGTTTTTT
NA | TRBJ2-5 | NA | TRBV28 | CASSLYETQYF | TGTGCCAGCAGTTTATATGAGACCCAGTACTTC
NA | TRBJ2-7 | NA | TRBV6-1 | CASSVTGPTYEQYF | TGTGCCAGCAGTGTTACCGGGCCCACTTACGAGCAGTACTTC
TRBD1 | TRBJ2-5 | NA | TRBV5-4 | CASSLDRGRETQYF | TGTGCCAGCAGCTTAGACAGGGGGCGAGAGACCCAGTACTTC
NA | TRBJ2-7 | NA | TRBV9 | CASSAPGGAIYEQYF | TGTGCCAGCAGCGCCCCAGGGGGGGCCATCTACGAGCAGTACTTC
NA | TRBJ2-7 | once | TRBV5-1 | CASSLILGGSYEQYF | TGCGCCAGCAGCTTGATCCTCGGGGGCTCCTACGAGCAGTACTTC
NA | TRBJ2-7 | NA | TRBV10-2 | CASSLGGIDEQYF | TGCGCCAGCAGTCTAGGGGGGATCGACGAGCAGTACTTC
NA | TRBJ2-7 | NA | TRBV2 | CASRVTGRGSYEQYF | TGTGCCAGCAGGGTTACAGGAAGGGGCTCCTACGAGCAGTACTTC
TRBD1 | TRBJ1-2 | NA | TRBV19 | CASSQGAPFYGYTF | TGTGCCAGTAGTCAGGGGGCTCCATTCTATGGCTACACCTTC
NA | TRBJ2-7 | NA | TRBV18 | CASSPDISYEQYF | TGTGCCAGCTCACCAGACATCTCCTACGAGCAGTACTTC
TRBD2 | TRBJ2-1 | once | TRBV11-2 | CASSFTSGGRTASYNEQFF | TGTGCCAGCAGCTTCACTAGCGGGGGTCGTACCGCCTCCTACAATGAGCAGTTCTTC
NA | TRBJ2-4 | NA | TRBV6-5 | CASSPRTVGKNIQYF | TGTGCCAGCAGTCCTAGGACAGTAGGCAAAAACATTCAGTACTTC